Each of the 17 T cell receptor beta chains below was sequenced from the same sample in a study of CD8+CD57+ T cells in acquired aplastic anemia. Genomic DNA, the template, was used for profiling of the TCR beta VDJ and CDR3. One entry per CDR3 protein, called by TCRdb with MiXCR from the reads. This table has just over 200,000 distinct CDR3 sequences, 65% appearing once. In patients chosen for sequencing, flow cytometry had shown CD8+CD57+ cell expansion. Input material: sorted CD4+, CD8+, or CD8+CD57+ T cells (not recorded which) from PBMCs. Every receptor here comes from a human donor with aplastic anemia.

The V and J genes are TRBV20-1 and TRBJ2-7; possibly TRBD1 or TRBD2 for D (6 bases each). With 0 bases removed from V and 1 base from J, the gap between germline ends came to 16 bases. Per the germline V gene, CDR1 is DFQATT and CDR2 is SNEGSKA (reference sequence). This CDR3 is built from 16 residues. The CDR3 here is CSARDPEGGKSYEQYF. In DNA form, the CDR3 reads TGCAGTGCTAGAGACCCCGAAGGGGGGAAATCCTACGAGCAGTACTTC.

To note about this clonotype: A junction boundary mismatches the germline segment, possibly from a read error. The rearrangement uses TRBV2 and TRBJ2-2; 7 nucleotides line up with TRBD2. This CDR3 has 15 amino acids. Germline CDR1 SNHLY, CDR2 FYNNEI. CDR3 in DNA: TGTGCCGGCAGTTTGCGGGGGTCGGGCACCGGGGAGCTGTTTTTT. Protein: CAGSLRGSGTGELFF.

The gene calls are TRBV7-2 and TRBJ2-4; no definite D call. Trimming cost V 1 base and J 2 bases, with 9 bases left between them. The CDR3 runs to 15 residues. Germline lookup yields CDR1 SGHTA and CDR2 FQGNSA. The CDR3 DNA follows: TGTGCCAGCAGCTTAGGTTCACGGACCAAAAACATTCAGTACTTC. This codes for CASSLGSRTKNIQYF.

For the CDR3, the DNA is TGCGCCAGCAGCTCCTGGGACAGGAAGGACGGGGAGCTGTTTTTT. Protein product: CASSSWDRKDGELFF. V and J are TRBV5-1 and TRBJ2-2; TRBD1 matches 8 bases. In germline, CDR1 is SGHRS, CDR2 YFSETQ. The CDR3 spans 15 residues. With V trimmed by 3 bases and J by 7 bases, 8 bases remained unmatched.

This clonotype was picked up a small number of times. The chain recombines TRBV7-2 with TRBJ2-7; 9 positions agree with TRBD2. The CDR3 runs 17 residues. The V gene end was trimmed by 0 bases and the J gene end by 3 bases; junction bases not matched to a gene: 9. The V gene's germline CDR1 is SGHTA and CDR2 FQGNSA. The CDR3 nucleotides read TGTGCCAGCAGCTTAGCCTCAGCGGGGGGTAATGGCTACGAGCAGTACTTC. Protein: CASSLASAGGNGYEQYF.

The chain recombines TRBV7-8 with TRBJ2-7, with TRBD2 as a possible D gene (5 bases). CDR1 SGHVS and CDR2 FQNEAQ come from the germline V gene. The CDR3 covers 17 residues. V lost 5 bases and J lost 3, with 23 bases in between. Here the CDR3 DNA reads TGTGCCAGCAGCACAAGAACTAGTAGCCCCGGAGTCTACGAGCAGTACTTC. It specifies CASSTRTSSPGVYEQYF.

The table lists this clonotype with a few counts. A clone one base away is much larger, so this may be a read error. The CDR3 nucleotides are TGTGCCAGCAGCGGAGGGACGGGCTCCTGCGAGCAGTACTTC. It encodes CASSGGTGSCEQYF. V gene TRBV11-2 combines with J gene TRBJ2-7; the D gene is possibly TRBD2 (6 bases). The CDR3 is made up of 14 amino acids. Germline values: CDR1 SGHAT, CDR2 FQNNGV.

CDR3: CASSVGAGQAYEQYF. The CDR3 nucleotides are TGTGCCAGCAGCGTAGGGGCAGGCCAGGCCTACGAGCAGTACTTC. The gene calls are TRBV9 and TRBJ2-7; D remains ambiguous. Between the trimmed V and J ends, which lost 0 bases and 2 bases, there was a span of 12 bases. Germline loops: CDR1 SGDLS, CDR2 YYNGEE. CDR3 length: 15 amino acids.

Worth noting for this clonotype: A junction boundary mismatches the germline segment, possibly from a read error. V gene TRBV10-3 combines with J gene TRBJ2-2, with a tentative D call TRBD2 (5 bases). The CDR3 length is 15 residues. Germline V lookup: CDR1 ENHRY, CDR2 SYGVKD. CDR3 in amino acids: CASSLLGGNTGELFF. The CDR3 nucleotides read TGTGCCAGCAGTTTATTAGGAGGGAACACCGGGGAGCTGTTTTTT.

The rearrangement joins TRBV25-1 to TRBJ2-1, with D uncertain. Per the germline V gene, CDR1 is MGHDK and CDR2 is SYGVNS. The germline V and J ends were trimmed by 3 bases and 9 bases, with 18 bases remaining between them. The length of the CDR3 is 15 residues. The CDR3 here is CASSEAARARAEQFF. The CDR3 DNA reads as TGTGCCAGCAGTGAGGCCGCAAGGGCTAGGGCTGAGCAGTTCTTC.

The chain employs TRBV2 and TRBJ1-5, with 9 positions matching TRBD1. Germline V lookup: CDR1 SNHLY, CDR2 FYNNEI. The CDR3 runs to 16 residues. Trimming took 6 bases from V and 1 from J; bases not matched to a gene: 7. This chain's CDR3 is CASRTKGQGSNQPQHF. The CDR3, as DNA: TGTGCCAGCAGGACTAAGGGACAGGGAAGCAATCAGCCCCAGCATTTT.

There are many counts of this clonotype. The gene calls are TRBV7-9 and TRBJ1-3, with D hard to call. Germline assignment: CDR1 SEHNR and CDR2 FQNEAQ (reference sequence). There are 15 residues in the CDR3. Trimming cost V 4 bases and J 0 bases, with 10 bases left between them. For the CDR3, the DNA is TGTGCCAGCAGCTCCGCACAGAGCTCTGGAAACACCATATATTTT. Translated: CASSSAQSSGNTIYF.

This clonotype was detected ten times or more. CDR3 residues: CASSSPLGDEQYF. CDR3 bases: TGTGCCAGCAGCTCCCCTTTGGGGGACGAGCAGTACTTC. The chain joins TRBV7-9 to TRBJ2-7, with D perhaps assigned TRBD1 or TRBD2 (5 bases each). Trimming removed 4 bases at V and 5 bases at J, with 12 bases between. Germline V gene data show CDR1 as SEHNR and CDR2 as FQNEAQ (reference sequence). The CDR3 totals 13 residues.

This clonotype occurred a few times. V and J are TRBV29-1 and TRBJ1-1; D remains ambiguous. V was clipped by 7 bases and J by 1 base, with 13 bases between them. CDR1 is SQVTM and CDR2 is ANQGSEA in the germline V gene. The CDR3 covers 13 residues. The CDR3 protein is CSAMDASNTEAFF. In DNA form, the CDR3 reads TGCAGCGCTATGGACGCCTCGAACACTGAAGCTTTCTTT. Filled out from reference TRBV29-1 and TRBJ1-1, the complete variable domain reads SAVISQKPSRDICQRGTSLTIQCQVDSQVTMMFWYRQQPGQSLTLIATANQGSEATYESGFVIDKFPISRPNLTFSTLTVSNMSPEDSSIYLCSAMDASNTEAFFGQGTRLTVV.

This clonotype was detected a few times. This chain links TRBV20-1 with TRBJ2-7, with TRBD1 as a possible D gene (6 bases). Trimming left V 6 bases short and J 1 base short, with 10 bases between. Looked up from germline, CDR1 is DFQATT and CDR2 is SNEGSKA (reference sequence). This CDR3 is built from 12 residues. The CDR3 spells CSARTGSYEQYF. DNA for the CDR3: TGCAGTGCCAGAACAGGGTCCTACGAGCAGTACTTC.

Here the CDR3 DNA reads TGTGCCAGCAGCTTCCCCGGACAGGGGACGGAGACCCAGTACTTC. Its protein product is CASSFPGQGTETQYF. The chain recombines TRBV7-9 with TRBJ2-5; TRBD1 matches 9 bases. The J segment lost 5 bases and the V segment lost 3 bases, leaving 7 bases of the junction unmatched. This CDR3 is built from 15 residues. The germline V gene encodes CDR1 SEHNR and CDR2 FQNEAQ (reference sequence).

CDR3 loop: CASSQSLRETYEQYF. The CDR3 DNA follows: TGTGCCAGCAGCCAATCCCTGAGGGAAACCTACGAGCAGTACTTC. The J gene is TRBJ2-7, the V gene TRBV3-1, with D perhaps matching TRBD2 (5 bases). This CDR3 is built from 15 residues. Trimming stripped 2 bases from V and 2 bases from J, with 13 bases between. Germline V gene lookup returns CDR1 LGHDT and CDR2 YNNKEL (reference sequence).